The 3 T cell receptor beta chains below were found in one sample sequenced in a study of cytomegalovirus exposure and HLA in healthy donors. TCRdb keeps only in-frame clones here, not all; method: immunoSEQ multiplex PCR. The sample includes about 78,000 clones, 95% to 97% of them seen just once. The sample taken for sequencing was PBMCs. These receptors all stem from a man aged 18 to 30 in good health and CMV-seropositive.

The chain uses TRBV10-3 and TRBJ2-1, with 8 nucleotides matching TRBD2. V trimming: 2 bases; J trimming: 7 bases; junction bases outside the gene matches: 4. Germline V gene data show CDR1 as ENHRY and CDR2 as SYGVKD. CDR3 length: 14 residues. The CDR3 reads CAISERREVNEQFF. The CDR3 bases are TGTGCCATCAGTGAGCGGCGGGAGGTAAATGAGCAGTTCTTC.

The rearrangement joins TRBV25-1 to TRBJ1-1; TRBD1 matches 7 bases. J lost 4 bases, V lost 5 bases, and 7 bases had no gene match. The germline CDR1 and CDR2 sequences are MGHDK and SYGVNS. The CDR3 length is 14 residues. The CDR3 DNA reads TGTGCCAGCAGTTATGACAGGGAGGTCACTGAAGCTTTCTTT. This codes for CASSYDREVTEAFF.

This clone occurred a few times. The chain combines TRBV19 with TRBJ1-5; 9 bases align to TRBD1. Germline V CDR1 and CDR2: LNHDA, SQIVND (reference sequence). The CDR3 consists of 14 residues. Trimming cost V 3 bases and J 5 bases; bases outside gene matches: 2. The CDR3 DNA reads TGTGCCAGTAGTATTTGGACAGGGGATCAGCCCCAGCATTTT. It encodes CASSIWTGDQPQHF.